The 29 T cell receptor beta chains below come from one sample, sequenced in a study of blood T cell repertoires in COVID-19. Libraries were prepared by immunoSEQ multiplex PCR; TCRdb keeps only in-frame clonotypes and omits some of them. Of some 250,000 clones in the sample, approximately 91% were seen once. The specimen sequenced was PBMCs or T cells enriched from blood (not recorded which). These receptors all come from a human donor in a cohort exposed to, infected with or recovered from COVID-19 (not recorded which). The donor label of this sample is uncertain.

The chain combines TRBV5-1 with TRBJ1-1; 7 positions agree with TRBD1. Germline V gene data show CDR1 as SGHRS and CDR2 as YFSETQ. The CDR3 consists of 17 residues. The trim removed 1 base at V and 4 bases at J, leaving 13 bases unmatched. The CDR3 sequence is CASSLPPYSRQGTEAFF. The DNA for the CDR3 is TGCGCCAGCAGCTTGCCACCTTATAGTCGACAGGGCACTGAAGCTTTCTTT.

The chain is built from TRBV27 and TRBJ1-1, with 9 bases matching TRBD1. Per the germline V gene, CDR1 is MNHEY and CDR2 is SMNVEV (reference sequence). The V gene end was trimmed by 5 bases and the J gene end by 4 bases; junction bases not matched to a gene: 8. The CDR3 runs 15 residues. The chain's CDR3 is CASSLAGTGITEAFF. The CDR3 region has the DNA TGTGCCAGCAGTCTCGCGGGGACAGGGATCACTGAAGCTTTCTTT.

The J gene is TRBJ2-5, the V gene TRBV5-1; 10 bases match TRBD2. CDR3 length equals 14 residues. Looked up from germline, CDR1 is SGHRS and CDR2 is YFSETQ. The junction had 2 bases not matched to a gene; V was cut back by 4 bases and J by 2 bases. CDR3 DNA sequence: TGCGCCAGCAGCGGACTAGCGGATCAAGAGACCCAGTACTTC. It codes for CASSGLADQETQYF.

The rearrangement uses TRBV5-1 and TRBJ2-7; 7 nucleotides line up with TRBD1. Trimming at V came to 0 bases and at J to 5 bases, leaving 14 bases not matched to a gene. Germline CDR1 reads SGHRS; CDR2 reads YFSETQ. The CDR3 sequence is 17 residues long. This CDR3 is CASSLGALTGQKDEQYF. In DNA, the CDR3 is TGCGCCAGCAGCTTGGGAGCGTTGACGGGACAGAAAGACGAGCAGTACTTC.

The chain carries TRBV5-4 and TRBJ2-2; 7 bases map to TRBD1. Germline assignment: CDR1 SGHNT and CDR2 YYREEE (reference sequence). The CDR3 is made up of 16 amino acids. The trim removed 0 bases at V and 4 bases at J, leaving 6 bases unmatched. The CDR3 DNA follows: TGTGCCAGCAGCTTGGGGGGGACAGTTCGCACCGGGGAGCTGTTTTTT. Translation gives CASSLGGTVRTGELFF.

DNA for the CDR3: TGCGCCAGCAGCCTAAAACCGGGACAGACATACAATGAGCAGTTCTTC. Its translation: CASSLKPGQTYNEQFF. The gene calls are TRBV5-1 and TRBJ2-1; 7 nucleotides agree with TRBD1. Germline CDR1 and CDR2: SGHRS and YFSETQ. Unmatched junction bases numbered 11, after V lost 4 bases and J lost 4 bases. The CDR3 covers 16 residues.

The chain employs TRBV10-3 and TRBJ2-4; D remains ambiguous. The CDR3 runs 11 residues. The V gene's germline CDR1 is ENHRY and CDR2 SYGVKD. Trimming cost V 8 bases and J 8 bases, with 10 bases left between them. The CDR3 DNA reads TGTGCCATCCGGTACCGGGACATTCAGTACTTC. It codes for CAIRYRDIQYF.

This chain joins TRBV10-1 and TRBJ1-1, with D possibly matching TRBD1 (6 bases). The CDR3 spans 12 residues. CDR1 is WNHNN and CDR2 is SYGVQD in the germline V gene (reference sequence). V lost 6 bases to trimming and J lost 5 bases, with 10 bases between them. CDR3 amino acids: CASSGQSTEAFF. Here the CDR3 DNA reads TGCGCCAGCAGCGGACAGTCGACTGAAGCTTTCTTT.

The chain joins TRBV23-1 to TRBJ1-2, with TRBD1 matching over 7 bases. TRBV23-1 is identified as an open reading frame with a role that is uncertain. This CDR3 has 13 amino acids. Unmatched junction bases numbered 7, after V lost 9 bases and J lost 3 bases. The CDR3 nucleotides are TGCGCCAGGACGACAGGGAGGTACTATGGCTACACCTTC. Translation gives CARTTGRYYGYTF.

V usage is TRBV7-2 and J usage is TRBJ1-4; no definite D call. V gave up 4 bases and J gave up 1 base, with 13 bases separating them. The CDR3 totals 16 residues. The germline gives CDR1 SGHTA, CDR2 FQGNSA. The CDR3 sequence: CASSSQPRGTNEKLFF. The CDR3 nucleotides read TGTGCCAGCAGCTCTCAACCCCGGGGAACTAATGAAAAACTGTTTTTT.

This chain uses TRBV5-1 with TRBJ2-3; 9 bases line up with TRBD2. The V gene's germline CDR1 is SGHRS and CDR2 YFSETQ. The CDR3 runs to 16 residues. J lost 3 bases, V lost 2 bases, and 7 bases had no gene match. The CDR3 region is CASSLEAGGTTDTQYF. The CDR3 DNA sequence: TGCGCCAGCAGCTTAGAAGCGGGGGGTACGACAGATACGCAGTATTTT.

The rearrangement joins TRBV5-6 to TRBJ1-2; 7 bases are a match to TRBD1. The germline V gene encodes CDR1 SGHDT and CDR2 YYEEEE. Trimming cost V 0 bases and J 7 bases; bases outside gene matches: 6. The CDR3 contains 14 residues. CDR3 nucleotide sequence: TGTGCCAGCAGCTTGGTAACAGGGGAAGTTGGCTACACCTTC. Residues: CASSLVTGEVGYTF. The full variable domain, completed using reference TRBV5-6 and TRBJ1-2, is DAGVTQSPTHLIKTRGQQVTLRCSPKSGHDTVSWYQQALGQGPQFIFQYYEEEERQRGNFPDRFSGHQFPNYSSELNVNALLLGDSALYLCASSLVTGEVGYTFGSGTRLTVV.

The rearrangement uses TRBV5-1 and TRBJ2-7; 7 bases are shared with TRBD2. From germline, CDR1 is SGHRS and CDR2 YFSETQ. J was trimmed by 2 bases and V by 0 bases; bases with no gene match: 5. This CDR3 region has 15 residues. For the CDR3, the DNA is TGCGCCAGCAGCTTGGTGACGGGGGGAACCTACGAGCAGTACTTC. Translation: CASSLVTGGTYEQYF.

CDR3 protein: CASSVASGSGELFF. The CDR3 DNA reads TGTGCCAGCAGCGTAGCTTCGGGATCCGGGGAGCTGTTTTTT. V and J are TRBV9 and TRBJ2-2; possibly TRBD2 for D (5 bases). The CDR3 consists of 14 residues. CDR1 SGDLS and CDR2 YYNGEE come from the germline V gene. V gave up 0 bases and J gave up 6 bases, with 9 bases separating them.

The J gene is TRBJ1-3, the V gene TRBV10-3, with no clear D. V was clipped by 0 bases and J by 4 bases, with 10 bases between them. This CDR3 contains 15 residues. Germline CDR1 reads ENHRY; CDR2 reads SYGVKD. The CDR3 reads CAISESRSPGNTIYF. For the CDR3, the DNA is TGTGCCATCAGTGAGTCGAGAAGTCCAGGAAACACCATATATTTT.

Here the CDR3 DNA reads TGTGCCAGCAGTGAAGGGACAGGCGTTCGGAACGAGCAGTACTTC. It specifies CASSEGTGVRNEQYF. The rearrangement links TRBV6-1 to TRBJ2-7, with 7 bases that match TRBD1. The CDR3 loop spans 15 amino acids. Germline values: CDR1 MNHNS, CDR2 SASEGT. Germline trimming cut 1 base from V and 5 bases from J; bases unmatched to any gene: 8.

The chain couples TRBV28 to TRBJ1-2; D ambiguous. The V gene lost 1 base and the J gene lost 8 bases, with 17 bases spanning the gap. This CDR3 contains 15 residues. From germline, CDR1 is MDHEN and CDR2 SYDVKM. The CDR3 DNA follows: TGTGCCAGCAGTTTATCCGGGGTGACCTCGGGGGGCTACACCTTC. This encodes CASSLSGVTSGGYTF.

CDR3 sequence (DNA): TGTGCCACCAGTGAAACACAGGGCGGCAGCTACACCTTC. This encodes CATSETQGGSYTF. This chain links TRBV24-1 with TRBJ1-2, with TRBD1 as a possible D gene (6 bases). This CDR3 comprises 13 residues. Germline CDR1 and CDR2: KGHDR and SFDVKD. Trimming stripped 4 bases from V and 9 bases from J, with 14 bases between.

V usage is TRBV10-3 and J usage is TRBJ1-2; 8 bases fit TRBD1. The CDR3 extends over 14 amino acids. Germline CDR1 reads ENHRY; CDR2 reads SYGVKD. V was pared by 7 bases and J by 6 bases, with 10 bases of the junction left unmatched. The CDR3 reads CAINTDRGIDGYTF. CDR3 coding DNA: TGTGCCATCAACACCGACAGGGGTATCGATGGCTACACCTTC.

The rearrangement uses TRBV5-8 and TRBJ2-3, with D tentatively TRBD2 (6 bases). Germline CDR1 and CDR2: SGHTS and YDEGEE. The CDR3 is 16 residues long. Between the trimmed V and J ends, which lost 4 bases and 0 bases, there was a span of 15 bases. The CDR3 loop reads CASSTTRRVSTDTQYF. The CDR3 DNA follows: TGTGCCAGCAGCACGACCCGGAGGGTTAGCACAGATACGCAGTATTTT. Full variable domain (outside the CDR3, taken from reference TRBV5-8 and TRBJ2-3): EAGVTQSPTHLIKTRGQQATLRCSPISGHTSVYWYQQALGLGLQFLLWYDEGEERNRGNFPPRFSGRQFPNYSSELNVNALELEDSALYLCASSTTRRVSTDTQYFGPGTRLTVL.

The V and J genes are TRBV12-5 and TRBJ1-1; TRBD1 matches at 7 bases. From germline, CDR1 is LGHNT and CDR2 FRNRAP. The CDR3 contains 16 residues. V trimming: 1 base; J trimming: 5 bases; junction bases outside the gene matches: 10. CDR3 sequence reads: CASGLAPTGTKTEAFF. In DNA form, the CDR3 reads TGTGCTAGTGGTTTGGCCCCGACAGGGACAAAGACTGAAGCTTTCTTT.

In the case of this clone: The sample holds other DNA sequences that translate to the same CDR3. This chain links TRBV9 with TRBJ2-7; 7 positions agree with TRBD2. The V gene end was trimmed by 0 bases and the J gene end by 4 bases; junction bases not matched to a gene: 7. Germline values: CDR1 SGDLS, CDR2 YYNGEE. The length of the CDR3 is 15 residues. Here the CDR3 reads CASSVAASGRYEQYF. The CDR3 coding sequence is TGTGCCAGCAGCGTAGCGGCTAGCGGCCGGTACGAGCAGTACTTC.

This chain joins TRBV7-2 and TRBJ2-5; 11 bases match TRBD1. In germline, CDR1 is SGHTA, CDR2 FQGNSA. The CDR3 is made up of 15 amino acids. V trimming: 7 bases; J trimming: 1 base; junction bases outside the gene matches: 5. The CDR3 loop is CASTRTGGVQETQYF. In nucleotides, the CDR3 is TGTGCCAGCACCCGGACAGGGGGCGTCCAAGAGACCCAGTACTTC.

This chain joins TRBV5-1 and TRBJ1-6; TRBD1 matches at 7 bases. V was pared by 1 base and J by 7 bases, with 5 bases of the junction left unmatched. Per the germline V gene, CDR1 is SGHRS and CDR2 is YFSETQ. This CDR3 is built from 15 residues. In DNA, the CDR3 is TGCGCCAGCAGCTTGTGGGGACAGTCCAATTCACCCCTCCACTTT. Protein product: CASSLWGQSNSPLHF.

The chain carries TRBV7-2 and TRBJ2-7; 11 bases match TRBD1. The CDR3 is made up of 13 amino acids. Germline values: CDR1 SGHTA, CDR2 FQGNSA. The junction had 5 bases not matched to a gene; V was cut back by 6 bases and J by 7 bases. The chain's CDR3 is CASRGQGVNEQYF. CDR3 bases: TGTGCCAGCAGGGGACAGGGGGTAAATGAGCAGTACTTC.

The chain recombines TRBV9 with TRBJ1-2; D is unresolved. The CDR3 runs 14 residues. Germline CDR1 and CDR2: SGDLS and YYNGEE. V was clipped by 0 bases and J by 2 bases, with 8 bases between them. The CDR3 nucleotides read TGTGCCAGCAGCGTAGGGGCGGGGAACTATGGCTACACCTTC. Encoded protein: CASSVGAGNYGYTF.

The CDR3: CAWTLTSGAYEQYF. Written as DNA, the CDR3 is TGTGCCTGGACCCTGACTAGCGGGGCCTACGAGCAGTACTTC. V and J are TRBV30 and TRBJ2-7, with 11 bases lining up with TRBD2. The junction had 4 bases not matched to a gene; V was cut back by 4 bases and J by 2 bases. Germline loops: CDR1 GTSNPN, CDR2 SVGIG (reference sequence). There are 14 residues in the CDR3.

CDR3 DNA sequence: TGTGCCAGCAGCGCGAGGCGCACAGATACGCAGTATTTT. The encoded protein is CASSARRTDTQYF. The J gene is TRBJ2-3, the V gene TRBV6-5; D remains unclear. The length of the CDR3 is 13 residues. Trimming left V 6 bases short and J 1 base short, with 8 bases between. Per the germline V gene, CDR1 is MNHEY and CDR2 is SVGAGI.

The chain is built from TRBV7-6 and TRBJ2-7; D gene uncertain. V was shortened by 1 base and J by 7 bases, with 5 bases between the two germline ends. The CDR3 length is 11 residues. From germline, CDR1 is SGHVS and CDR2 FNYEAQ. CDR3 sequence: CASSLGQEQYF. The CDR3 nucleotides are TGTGCCAGCAGCTTAGGGCAGGAGCAGTACTTC.